These 8 T cell receptor beta chains were sequenced from one sample in a study of human T cells and chemical hapten exposure. Time point indicated: pre-sensitization, week 0. Specified treatment: therapeutic diphenylcyclopropenone sensitization with weekly scalp DPC. TCRdb reprocessed the RACE reads via MiXCR and lists one record per CDR3 protein. Counted here are 150,000 to 200,000 distinct CDR3 sequences, around 30% occurring once; the ten biggest clones make up 2.9%. The sequencing here drew on whole blood, taken in connection with sensitization to the hapten diphenylcyclopropenone (DPC). The receptor set was obtained from a woman younger than 45 with alopecia areata. Some clones in this sample may be carry-over from other donors' samples.

The chain employs TRBV12-3 or TRBV12-4 and TRBJ2-7, with a weak D call TRBD2 (7 bases). V dropped 5 bases and J dropped 5 bases, with 16 bases sitting between them. The CDR3 runs to 14 residues. The CDR3 loop is CASSLGGGTNEQYF. The CDR3 coding sequence is TGTGCCAGCAGTCTGGGAGGGGGGACGAACGAGCAGTACTTC.

This clonotype has just a few counts. The gene calls are TRBV24-1 and TRBJ2-2, with a weak D call TRBD2 (5 bases). Germline CDR1 KGHDR, CDR2 SFDVKD. This CDR3 contains 16 residues. Trimming pared 4 bases from V and 5 bases from J, leaving 16 bases between. CDR3 amino acids: CATSEALAGKTGELFF. CDR3 in DNA: TGTGCCACCAGTGAAGCGCTAGCTGGGAAAACCGGGGAGCTGTTTTTT.

This clonotype showed up just a few times. The chain is built from TRBV7-9 and TRBJ1-1; D is possibly TRBD1 (5 bases). Trimming took off 5 bases at V and 3 bases at J, with 16 bases between the two ends. There are 15 residues in the CDR3. Per the germline V gene, CDR1 is SEHNR and CDR2 is FQNEAQ (reference sequence). CDR3 loop: CASSLVGERDTEAFF. CDR3 sequence (DNA): TGTGCCAGCAGCCTAGTGGGGGAAAGGGACACTGAAGCTTTCTTT.

There are a few counts of this clonotype. The chain couples TRBV12-3 or TRBV12-4 to TRBJ1-4, with D possibly matching TRBD1 (5 bases). The CDR3 spans 13 residues. V was shortened by 1 base and J by 11 bases, with 11 bases between the two germline ends. The CDR3 is CASSLGQGRKLFF. Here the CDR3 DNA reads TGTGCCAGCAGTTTAGGGCAGGGAAGGAAACTGTTTTTT.

This CDR3 is CASRHLAGGPTGELFF. In DNA, the CDR3 is TGTGCCAGCAGACACCTGGCGGGAGGACCCACCGGGGAGCTGTTTTTT. The gene calls are TRBV27 and TRBJ2-2, with TRBD2 matching over 8 bases. Germline V gene sequence: CDR1 MNHEY, CDR2 SMNVEV (reference sequence). Germline trimming cut 6 bases from V and 4 bases from J; bases unmatched to any gene: 10. The CDR3 runs to 16 residues.

This clonotype was found a few times. The rearrangement uses TRBV2 and TRBJ2-7; D is undetermined. The CDR3 contains 12 residues. V dropped 7 bases and J dropped 4 bases, with 11 bases sitting between them. Per germline, CDR1 SNHLY and CDR2 FYNNEI. CDR3 amino acids: CASISLGYEQYF. CDR3 nucleotides: TGTGCCAGCATCTCTTTAGGGTACGAGCAGTACTTC.

This clonotype turned up a few times. The gene calls are TRBV6-5 and TRBJ1-1; D is unclear. CDR1 and CDR2 from the germline V gene are MNHEY and SVGAGI. CDR3 length: 15 residues. V was clipped by 0 bases and J by 2 bases, with 10 bases between them. CDR3 region: CASSYSGFPNTEAFF. Written as DNA, the CDR3 is TGTGCCAGCAGTTACTCCGGATTCCCAAACACTGAAGCTTTCTTT.

CDR3 nucleotides: TGTGCCACCAGTGATTTGAGGGGATATGGCTACACCTTC. This translates into CATSDLRGYGYTF. This chain connects TRBV24-1 to TRBJ1-2; a weak D match, TRBD1 (5 bases). Deletions cut 0 bases from V and 5 bases from J, with 6 bases between. The CDR3 contains 13 residues. CDR1 and CDR2 (germline): KGHDR, SFDVKD.